Included here is one TCR beta chain sequence, with context. This record comes from a study of blood T cell repertoires in COVID-19. Overall study: T cells, B-cell-depleted T cells, or PBMCs provided the cDNA or gDNA that served as material.

The CDR3 has 14 residues. The V gene's germline CDR1 is SGHNT and CDR2 YYREEE (reference sequence). Trimming pared 4 bases from V and 4 bases from J, leaving 14 bases between. In the original analysis: Cell counts per sample came from amplifying reference gene primers. Assay: immunoSEQ multiplex PCR; the TCRdb copy retains only in-frame clones and omits some. V, J and clone size reflect that table, while D and trimming were determined from the DNA. Among a few hundred thousand clones listed, 87% were seen once. Either two negative PCRs, clearance, or symptom resolution qualified Cohort 3 donors as recovered.

The sequencing sample was made of PBMCs or T cells enriched from blood (not recorded which). The genes are TRBV5-4 and TRBJ1-1; D is perhaps TRBD1 (5 bases). The clonotype comes from a man aged 25-45 years who had recovered from COVID-19. CDR3 protein: CASSPTGGFTEAFF. For the CDR3, the DNA is TGTGCCAGCAGCCCGACCGGGGGGTTCACTGAAGCTTTCTTT.